This T cell receptor beta chain derives from a study of blood T cells in healthy people across ages. The CDR3 spans 14 residues. Germline V lookup: CDR1 MNHEY, CDR2 SMNVEV (reference sequence). V trimming: 10 bases; J trimming: 1 base; junction bases outside the gene matches: 9. Study results and caveats: Getting older went along with TCR beta diversity per million T cells dropping roughly linearly. Diversity estimated from one million T cells was considered an underestimate.

For every donor, a draw yielded approximately 9.8 milliliters of peripheral blood. This clonotype has more than one count but fewer than ten. The antigen is unknown. For the second PCR, which ran for roughly 6 to 12 cycles, a sample-barcoded 5' primer and a J-beta primer mix were used. A template-switch adaptor containing 12 random nucleotides labeled each cDNA molecule. TCRdb called the 5' RACE reads again in MiXCR, with one record for every CDR3 protein. The top ten clones hold roughly 24% of a sample with 780,000 or so distinct CDR3 sequences, roughly 50% of them seen once. The sequencing input was blood. The source of this sequence is a man aged 35 to 55 in good health. The V gene is TRBV27, the J gene TRBJ2-7; 8 positions agree with TRBD2. For the CDR3, the DNA is TGTGCCACTTGGGGGGCGGGGGGTTCCTACGAGCAGTACTTC. It specifies CATWGAGGSYEQYF.